This T cell receptor beta chain was captured by sequencing in a study of cytomegalovirus exposure and HLA in healthy donors. Findings and caveats of the study: Data from an earlier analysis indicated that most TCR beta V segments were productive either about 90% or about 30% of the time. TCR beta V- and J-gene trimming, according to a later analysis, was linked to a missense DCLRE1C variant.

The primer mix had 60 Vbeta and 13 Jbeta primers. The data were produced by immunoSEQ multiplex PCR, yet TCRdb's version contains in-frame clones alone and is incomplete. This listing includes about 48,000 clones. A word on this clone: Its specificity is unknown.

The TCR sequence derives from a middle-aged woman in good health and CMV-seronegative. The specimen was PBMCs.

CDR3 amino acids: CASSSQASGSTGELFF. The CDR3 bases are TGTGCCAGCTCAAGTCAGGCTAGCGGGAGTACCGGGGAGCTGTTTTTT. The chain combines TRBV18 with TRBJ2-2, with 10 bases matching TRBD2. This CDR3 contains 16 residues. V was pared by 5 bases and J by 5 bases, with 8 bases of the junction left unmatched. CDR1 and CDR2 (germline): KGHSH, LQKENI.